Below, 4 T cell receptor beta chains from the same sample are listed, as sequenced in a study of response to subunit inactivated influenza vaccine. TCRdb ran MiXCR on the RT-PCR reads and lists one entry per CDR3 protein. Of roughly 760,000 distinct CDR3 sequences in the sample, roughly 20% are singletons; the top ten hold roughly 10%. The source material was PBMCs from blood, sampled roughly 5 days after vaccination. These TCRs come from a man over 45 who received an inactivated influenza vaccine.

This clonotype occurred a few times. The chain is built from TRBV15 and TRBJ1-6; no clear D. CDR3 size: 20 residues. CDR1 and CDR2 (germline): LNHNV, YYDKDF (reference sequence). Trimming pared 0 bases from V and 0 bases from J, leaving 18 bases between. The chain's CDR3 is CATSRDFVRSSSSYNSPLHF. For the CDR3, the DNA is TGTGCCACCAGCAGAGATTTTGTCCGATCGTCTAGCTCCTATAATTCACCCCTCCACTTT. Filled out from reference TRBV15 and TRBJ1-6, the complete variable domain reads DAMVIQNPRYQVTQFGKPVTLSCSQTLNHNVMYWYQQKSSQAPKLLFHYYDKDFNNEADTPDNFQSRRPNTSFCFLDIRSPGLGDTAMYLCATSRDFVRSSSSYNSPLHFGNGTRLTVT.

V usage is TRBV12-3 or TRBV12-4 and J usage is TRBJ1-4, with D perhaps matching TRBD1 (5 bases). The CDR3 loop spans 14 amino acids. Between the trimmed V and J ends, which lost 2 bases and 7 bases, there was a span of 11 bases. The CDR3 coding sequence is TGTGCCAGCAGTTTAATGGGGGAGGGTGAAAAACTGTTTTTT. Translating gives CASSLMGEGEKLFF.

This clonotype turned up a few times. The chain is built from TRBV27 and TRBJ2-7; 8 bases align to TRBD1. CDR1 and CDR2 (germline): MNHEY, SMNVEV (reference sequence). V trimming: 8 bases; J trimming: 3 bases; junction bases outside the gene matches: 6. The CDR3 sequence is 13 residues long. The CDR3 loop is CASGRTGNYEQYF. As DNA, the CDR3 is TGTGCCAGCGGACGGACAGGGAACTACGAGCAGTACTTC.

The genes are TRBV5-1 and TRBJ2-1; tentatively, D is TRBD1 or TRBD2 (5 bases each). The V end lost 6 bases, the J end lost 3 bases, and 13 bases lay between the germline ends. The CDR3 has 14 residues. The germline V gene has CDR1 SGHRS and CDR2 YFSETQ. CDR3 loop: CASNQWDLYNEQFF. The DNA for the CDR3 is TGCGCCAGCAATCAATGGGACCTCTACAATGAGCAGTTCTTC.